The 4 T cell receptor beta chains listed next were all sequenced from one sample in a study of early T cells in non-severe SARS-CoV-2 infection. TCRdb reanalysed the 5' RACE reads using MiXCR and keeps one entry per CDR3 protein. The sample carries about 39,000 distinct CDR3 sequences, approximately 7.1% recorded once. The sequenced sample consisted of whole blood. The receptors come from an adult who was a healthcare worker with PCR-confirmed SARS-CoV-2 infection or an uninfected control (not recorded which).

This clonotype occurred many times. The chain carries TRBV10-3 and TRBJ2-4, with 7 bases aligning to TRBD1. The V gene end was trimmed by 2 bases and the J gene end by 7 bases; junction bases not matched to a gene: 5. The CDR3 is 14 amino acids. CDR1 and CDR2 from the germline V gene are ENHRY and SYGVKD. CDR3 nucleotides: TGTGCCATCAGTGAGACAGGGGATCTTAACATTCAGTACTTC. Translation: CAISETGDLNIQYF.

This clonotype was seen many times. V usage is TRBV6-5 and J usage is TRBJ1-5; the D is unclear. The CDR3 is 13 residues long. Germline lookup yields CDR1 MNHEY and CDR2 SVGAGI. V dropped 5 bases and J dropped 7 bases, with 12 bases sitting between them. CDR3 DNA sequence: TGTGCCAGCAGTGGAGAGTTCGGCCAGCCCCAGCATTTT. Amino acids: CASSGEFGQPQHF.

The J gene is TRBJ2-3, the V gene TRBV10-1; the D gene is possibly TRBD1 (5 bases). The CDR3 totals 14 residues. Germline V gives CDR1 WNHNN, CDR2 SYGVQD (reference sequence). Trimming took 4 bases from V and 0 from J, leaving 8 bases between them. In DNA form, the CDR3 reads TGCGCCAGCAGTGTAGGGGCTAGCACAGATACGCAGTATTTT. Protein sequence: CASSVGASTDTQYF.

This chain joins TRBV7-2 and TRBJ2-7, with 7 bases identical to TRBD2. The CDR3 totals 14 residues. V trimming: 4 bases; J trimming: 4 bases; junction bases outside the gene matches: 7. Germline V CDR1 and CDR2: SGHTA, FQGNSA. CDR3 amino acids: CASSSSGALYEQYF. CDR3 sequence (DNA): TGTGCCAGCAGCTCGAGCGGGGCCCTATACGAGCAGTACTTC. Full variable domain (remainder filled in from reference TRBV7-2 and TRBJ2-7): GAGVSQSPSNKVTEKGKDVELRCDPISGHTALYWYRQSLGQGLEFLIYFQGNSAPDKSGLPSDRFSAERTGGSVSTLTIQRTQQEDSAVYLCASSSSGALYEQYFGPGTRLTVT.